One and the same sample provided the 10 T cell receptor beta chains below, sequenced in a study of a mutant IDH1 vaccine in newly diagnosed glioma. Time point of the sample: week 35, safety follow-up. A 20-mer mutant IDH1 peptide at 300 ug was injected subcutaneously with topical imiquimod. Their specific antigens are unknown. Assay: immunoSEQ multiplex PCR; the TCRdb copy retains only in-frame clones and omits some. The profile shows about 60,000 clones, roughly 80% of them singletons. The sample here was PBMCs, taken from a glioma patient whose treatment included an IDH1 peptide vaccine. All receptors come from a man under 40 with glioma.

The CDR3 bases are TGTGCCAGCAGTTCCCTTCGACAGGGGAAAGTGTACAATGAGCAGTTCTTC. It encodes CASSSLRQGKVYNEQFF. V and J are TRBV27 and TRBJ2-1; 8 bases fit TRBD1. Germline loops: CDR1 MNHEY, CDR2 SMNVEV (reference sequence). The V and J ends lost 4 bases and 4 bases, in that order; junction bases with no gene match: 12. This CDR3 region has 17 residues.

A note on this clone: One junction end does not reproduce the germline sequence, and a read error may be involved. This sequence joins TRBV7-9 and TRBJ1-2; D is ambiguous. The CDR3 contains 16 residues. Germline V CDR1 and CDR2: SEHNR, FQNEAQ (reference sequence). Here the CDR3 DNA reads TGTGCCAGCAGGTTAGGTCTCGGCCAGCGCTCGGGCGGCTACACCTTC. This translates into CASRLGLGQRSGGYTF.

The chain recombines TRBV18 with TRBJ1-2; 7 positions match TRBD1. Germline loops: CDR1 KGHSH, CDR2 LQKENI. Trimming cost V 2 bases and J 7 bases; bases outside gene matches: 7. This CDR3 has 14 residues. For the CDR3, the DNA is TGTGCCAGCTCACCAAATACAGGGGTCTCTGGCTACACCTTC. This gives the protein CASSPNTGVSGYTF.

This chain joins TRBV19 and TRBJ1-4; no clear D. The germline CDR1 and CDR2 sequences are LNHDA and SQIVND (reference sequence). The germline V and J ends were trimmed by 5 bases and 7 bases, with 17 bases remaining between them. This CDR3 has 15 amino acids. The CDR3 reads CASSPTLAAGEKLFF. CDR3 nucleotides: TGTGCCAGTAGTCCCACTCTAGCTGCGGGTGAAAAACTGTTTTTT.

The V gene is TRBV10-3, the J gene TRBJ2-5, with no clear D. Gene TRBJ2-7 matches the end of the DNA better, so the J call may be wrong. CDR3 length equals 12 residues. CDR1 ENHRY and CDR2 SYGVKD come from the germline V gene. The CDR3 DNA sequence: TGTGCCATCAGTGAGAACAGCTACGAGCAGTACTTC. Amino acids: CAISENSYEQYF.

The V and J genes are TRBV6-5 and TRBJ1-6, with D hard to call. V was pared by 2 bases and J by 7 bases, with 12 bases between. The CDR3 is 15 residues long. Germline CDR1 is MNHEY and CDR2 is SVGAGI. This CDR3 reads CASSYIGEGNSPLHF. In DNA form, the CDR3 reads TGTGCCAGCAGTTACATCGGAGAGGGAAATTCACCCCTCCACTTT.

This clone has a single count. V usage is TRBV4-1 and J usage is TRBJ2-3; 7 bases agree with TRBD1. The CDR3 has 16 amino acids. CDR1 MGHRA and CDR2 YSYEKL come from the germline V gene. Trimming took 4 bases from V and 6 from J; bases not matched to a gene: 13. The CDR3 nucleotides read TGCGCCAGCAGCCTAGTAAGACAGGGTCCCCTGGATACGCAGTATTTT. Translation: CASSLVRQGPLDTQYF.

The CDR3 sequence: CAWSVGENIQYF. The CDR3 DNA sequence: TGTGCCTGGAGTGTAGGGGAAAACATTCAGTACTTC. This chain links TRBV30 with TRBJ2-4, with D possibly being TRBD1 (5 bases). The germline gives CDR1 GTSNPN, CDR2 SVGIG (reference sequence). V lost 0 bases to trimming and J lost 5 bases, with 5 bases between them. The CDR3 is 12 amino acids.

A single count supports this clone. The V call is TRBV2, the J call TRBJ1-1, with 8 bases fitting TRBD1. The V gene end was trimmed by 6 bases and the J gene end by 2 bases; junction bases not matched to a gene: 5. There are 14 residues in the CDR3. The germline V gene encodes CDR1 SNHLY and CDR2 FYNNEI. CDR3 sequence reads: CASRGTGGNTEAFF. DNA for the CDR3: TGTGCCAGCAGGGGGACAGGAGGTAACACTGAAGCTTTCTTT. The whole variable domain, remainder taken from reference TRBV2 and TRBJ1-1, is EPEVTQTPSHQVTQMGQEVILRCVPISNHLYFYWYRQILGQKVEFLVSFYNNEISEKSEIFDDQFSVERPDGSNFTLKIRSTKLEDSAMYFCASRGTGGNTEAFFGQGTRLTVV.

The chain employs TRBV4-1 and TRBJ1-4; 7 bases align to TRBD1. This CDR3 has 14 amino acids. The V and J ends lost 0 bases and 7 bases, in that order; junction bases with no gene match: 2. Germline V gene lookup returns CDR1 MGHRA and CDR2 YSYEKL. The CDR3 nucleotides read TGCGCCAGCAGCCAAGAGCCAGGGGGTGAAAAACTGTTTTTT. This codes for CASSQEPGGEKLFF.